This T cell receptor (beta chain) is from a study of blood T cell repertoires in COVID-19. The V gene's germline CDR1 is SGDLS and CDR2 YYNGEE. The CDR3 is made up of 16 amino acids. The junction had 10 bases not matched to a gene; V was cut back by 2 bases and J by 4 bases. Clones were read by immunoSEQ multiplex PCR, and TCRdb kept only the in-frame ones, dropping some. The profile shows about 310,000 clones, nearly 90% of them singletons. Sequenced sample: peripheral blood. This TCR was recovered from a middle-aged woman with COVID-19, enrolled during active disease. The V gene is TRBV9, the J gene TRBJ2-3; 7 bases are shared with TRBD1. The DNA of the CDR3 is TGTGCCAGCAGCGTTTTTCCGGCAGGGGGAGCAGATACGCAGTATTTT. This sequence encodes CASSVFPAGGADTQYF.